This T cell receptor (beta chain) was obtained from a study of beta chain features in type 1 diabetes (dated by TCRdb to 2017 to 2018). A note on the overall study: Patients and healthy donors did not differ in mean age, gender distribution, total cell number or subset yield. Across all samples, 107,917,701 sorted cells were examined, and cell number per subset correlated strongly with RNA yield. The study compared the TCRB repertoires of sorted circulating CD4+ T cell subsets in recently diagnosed type 1 diabetes patients with those in matched healthy donors. Regulatory and stem cell-like memory subsets were obtained from only 8 patients and roughly eight healthy donors, while naive and central memory subsets were obtained from all 28 donors.

Each donor gave one peripheral blood draw, averaging around 120 mL, which was collected into heparinised tubes. A BD FACSAria II and a panel including CD45RO, CCR7, CD25, CD127, CD95 and CD27 were used to sort naive, central memory, regulatory and stem cell-like memory CD4+ T cells. A purity above 95% was achieved for all sorted populations. PBMCs were separated immediately by Lymphoprep density gradient centrifugation and were stained directly, without being cultured. Samples were stained and sorted in pairs, with one healthy donor and one patient per experiment, so that batch effects were minimized. The High Capacity cDNA Reverse Transcription Kit was used to reverse transcribe all of the isolated RNA, meaning that expressed TCRB transcripts were what got sequenced. Deep immunoSEQ sequencing was applied to naive, central memory and regulatory T cell samples, giving an average of roughly 3.5 million total reads per sample. Sorted cells were lysed in RLT buffer, and RNA was extracted using DNase-treated RNeasy Micro or Mini kits according to cell number. Each cell subset was processed on its own to prevent cross-contamination, while patient and healthy donor samples were processed together. Using the immunoSEQ multiplex PCR, TCRB sequences were amplified from cDNA into 87-bp fragments spanning the CDR3 region. Sequencing of the amplicons was performed on the Illumina HiSeq platform. As for the authors' bioinformatics: PCR bias was corrected computationally using synthetic template baselines, and reads within Hamming distance 2 were collapsed, with unmergeable singletons discarded. Reads were aligned against IMGT to assign V, D and J genes, CDR3 length and insertions or deletions at six rearrangement sites. Clonotype counts were normalized to sorted cell number within each subset before computing true diversity and Gini coefficients with the tcR R package. The overlap coefficient, calculated on TCRB nucleotide sequences, was used to quantify repertoire sharing. As a proxy for the pre-selection repertoire, out-of-frame TCRB sequences from naive cells were analyzed. TCRdb took over this immuneACCESS table, retaining in-frame rearrangements with V and J assigned. Such tables are incomplete; in checked studies, under half of the missing clones stem from an unresolved V gene, and the remainder is unexplained. The V and J calls and clone size come from that table; D and trimming were worked out from the DNA. Across this sample there are some 410,000 clones, with around 10% seen only once. The ten largest clones represent 0.045% to 0.06% of the sample.

Results and caveats for the whole study, not just this receptor: Naive, central memory and regulatory TCRB repertoires appeared to be more alike among patients than among healthy donors. At VDJ recombination sites, patients with type 1 diabetes made fewer insertions and deleted more nucleotides, a pattern implying thymic rearrangement abnormalities. Sequencing cDNA rather than genomic DNA could over-represent highly expressing activated cells, although activation and CD3 levels did not differ between groups. PCR may preferentially amplify shorter templates, but because patient and control samples were amplified and corrected together, any resulting skew would affect both groups equally. Type 1 diabetes patients showed a moderate but significant shortening of TCRB CDR3 length in all four CD4+ subsets. HLA sub-analyses involved small numbers of individuals, so any influence of HLA type on TCRB rearrangement remained unresolved.

V loses 0 bases, J loses 2 bases, and the germline ends lie 7 bases apart. Reading the germline V gene (reference sequence) gives CDR1 GTSNPN and CDR2 SVGIG. The CDR3 has 13 amino acids, counting the end cysteine and phenylalanine. Of the read, only the CDR3 DNA is kept; its 39 bases are in frame from base 1. Only a few counts were recorded for this clone. Its antigen specificity is not known. No base-level quality is on record; no much larger clone is a single base apart. Sequencing was carried out using naive CD4+ T cells from blood. The label giving this sample's cell subset or site can be read as: true naive CD4+ T cells. This receptor was taken from a woman between 18 and 29 years old in good health. The chain is assembled from TRBV30 and TRBJ1-2, with the identity of the D gene unclear. The nucleotide sequence is TGTGCCTGGAGTGTACTGGCGAACTATGGCTACACCTTC. Its translation is CAWSVLANYGYTF.